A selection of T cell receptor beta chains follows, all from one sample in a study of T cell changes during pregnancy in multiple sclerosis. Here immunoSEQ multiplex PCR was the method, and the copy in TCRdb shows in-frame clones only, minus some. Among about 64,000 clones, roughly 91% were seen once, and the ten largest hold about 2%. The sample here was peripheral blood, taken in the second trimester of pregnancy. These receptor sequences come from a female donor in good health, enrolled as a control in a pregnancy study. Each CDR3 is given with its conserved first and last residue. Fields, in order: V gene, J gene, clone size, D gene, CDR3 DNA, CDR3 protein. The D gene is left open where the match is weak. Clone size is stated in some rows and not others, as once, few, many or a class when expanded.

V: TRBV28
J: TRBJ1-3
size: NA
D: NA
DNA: TGTGCCAGCAGTACCGGACAGTTAAACACCATATATTTT
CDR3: CASSTGQLNTIYF

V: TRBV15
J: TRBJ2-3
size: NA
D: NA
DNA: TGTGCCACCAGCAAACCCCCGGGGGATACGCAGTATTTT
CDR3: CATSKPPGDTQYF

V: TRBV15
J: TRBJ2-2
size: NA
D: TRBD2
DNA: TGTGCCACCAGCCAAAGGGCGGGAGTCTCCGGGGAGCTGTTTTTT
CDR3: CATSQRAGVSGELFF

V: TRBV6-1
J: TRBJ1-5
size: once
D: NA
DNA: TGTGCCAGCAGTGAATTGTTCGGACTATTCAATCAGCCCCAGCATTTT
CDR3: CASSELFGLFNQPQHF

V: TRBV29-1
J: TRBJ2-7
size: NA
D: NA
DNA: TGCAGCGTTTCTCTGGCAGGCCAGGGCTCCTACGAGCAGTACTTC
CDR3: CSVSLAGQGSYEQYF

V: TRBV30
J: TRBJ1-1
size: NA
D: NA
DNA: TGTGCCTGGAGTACGGTTGAAGCTTTCTTT
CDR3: CAWSTVEAFF

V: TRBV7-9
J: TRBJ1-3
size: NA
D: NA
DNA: TGTGCCAGCAGCCCGGCCCGAGGACTTGCTGGAAACACCATATATTTT
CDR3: CASSPARGLAGNTIYF

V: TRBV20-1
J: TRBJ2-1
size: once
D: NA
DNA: TGCAGTGCCCTACAAGTCGAGGGGCAGTTCTTC
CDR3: CSALQVEGQFF

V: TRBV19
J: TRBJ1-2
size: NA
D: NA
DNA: TGTGCCAGTAGTTCCATAGACAGCAAGGTTAGAAACTATGGCTACACCTTC
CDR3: CASSSIDSKVRNYGYTF

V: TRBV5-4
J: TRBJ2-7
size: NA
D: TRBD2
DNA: TGTGCCAGCAGCGGATGGACTAGCGGGAGTTCCTACGAGCAGTACTTC
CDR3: CASSGWTSGSSYEQYF

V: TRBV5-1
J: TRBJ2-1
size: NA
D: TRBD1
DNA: TGCGCCAGCAGCAGAGCTTCGGGACAGGGGCATGAGCAGTTCTTC
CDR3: CASSRASGQGHEQFF

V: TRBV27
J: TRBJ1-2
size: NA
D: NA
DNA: TGTGCCAGCAGCCGGGGGGGGACGGATGGGATAGTGGGCTACACCTTC
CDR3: CASSRGGTDGIVGYTF

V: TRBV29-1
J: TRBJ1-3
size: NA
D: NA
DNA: TGCAGCGTTGCCGTAGTGAGCTCTGGAAACACCATATATTTT
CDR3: CSVAVVSSGNTIYF

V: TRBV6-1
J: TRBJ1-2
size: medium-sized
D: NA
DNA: TGTGCCAGCAGTGAGGGAGTCGAGGCCTGGAACTATGGCTACACCTTC
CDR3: CASSEGVEAWNYGYTF

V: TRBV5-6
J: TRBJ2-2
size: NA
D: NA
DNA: TGTGCCAGCAGCTGGGGGGTGGACACCGGGGAGCTGTTTTTT
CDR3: CASSWGVDTGELFF

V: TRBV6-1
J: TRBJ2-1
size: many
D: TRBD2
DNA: TGTGCCAGCAGTCCGACTAGCGAGACCTACAATGAGCAGTTCTTC
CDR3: CASSPTSETYNEQFF

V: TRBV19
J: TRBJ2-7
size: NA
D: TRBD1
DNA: TGTGCCAGTAATATGGGGACAGGGTCCTACGAGCAGTACTTC
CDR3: CASNMGTGSYEQYF

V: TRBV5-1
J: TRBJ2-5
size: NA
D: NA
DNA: TGCGCCAGCAGCCGAACCCAGGGGGGCGCGGAGACCCAGTACTTC
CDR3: CASSRTQGGAETQYF

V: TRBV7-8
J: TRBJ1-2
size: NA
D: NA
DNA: TGTGCCAGCAGCACCGACGGGAACTATGGCTACACCTTC
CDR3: CASSTDGNYGYTF

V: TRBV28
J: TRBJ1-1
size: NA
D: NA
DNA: TGTGCCAGCAGTGCAGGGATCAACACTGAAGCTTTCTTT
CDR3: CASSAGINTEAFF

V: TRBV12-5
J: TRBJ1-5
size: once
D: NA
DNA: TGTGCTAGTGGTTTTAGGTTCGGCGACTCACTTAGCAATCAGCCCCAGCATTTT
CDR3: CASGFRFGDSLSNQPQHF

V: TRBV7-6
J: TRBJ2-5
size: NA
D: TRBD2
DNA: TGTGCCAGCAGCTCATGGACTAGCGGGATCCAAGAGACCCAGTACTTC
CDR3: CASSSWTSGIQETQYF

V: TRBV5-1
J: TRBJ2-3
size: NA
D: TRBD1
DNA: TGCGCCAGCAGCCCAGGGACAGGGAACACAGATACGCAGTATTTT
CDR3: CASSPGTGNTDTQYF

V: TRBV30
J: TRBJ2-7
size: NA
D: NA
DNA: TGTGCCTGGAGTGTACTTAACAGGGCCTACGAGCAGTACTTC
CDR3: CAWSVLNRAYEQYF

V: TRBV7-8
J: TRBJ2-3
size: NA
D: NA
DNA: TGTGCCAGCAGCTTCGTGGGGGGAGCCACAGATACGCAGTATTTT
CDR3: CASSFVGGATDTQYF

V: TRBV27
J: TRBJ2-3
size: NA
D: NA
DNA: TGTGCCAGCGGCCCTTTGAGCACAGATACGCAGTATTTT
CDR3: CASGPLSTDTQYF

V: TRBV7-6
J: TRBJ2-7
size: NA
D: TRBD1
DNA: TGTGCCAGCAGCCGGCGGACAGGGGATTCCGAGCAGTACTTC
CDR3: CASSRRTGDSEQYF

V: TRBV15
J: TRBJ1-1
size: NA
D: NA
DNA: TGTGCCACCAGCACTTACACTGAAGCTTTCTTT
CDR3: CATSTYTEAFF

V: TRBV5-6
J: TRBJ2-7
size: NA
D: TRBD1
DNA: TGTGCCAGCAGCTTGTATGGGACAGGGGGCTTCGAGCAGTACTTC
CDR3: CASSLYGTGGFEQYF

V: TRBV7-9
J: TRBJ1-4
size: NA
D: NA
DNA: TGTGCCAGCGGCGGGCTTAATGAAAAACTGTTTTTT
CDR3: CASGGLNEKLFF

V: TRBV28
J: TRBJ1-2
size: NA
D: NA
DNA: TGTGCCAGCAGTTCAACAAACGCGGAGGGGCTACACTATGGCTACACCTTC
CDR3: CASSSTNAEGLHYGYTF

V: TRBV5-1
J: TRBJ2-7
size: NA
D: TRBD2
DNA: TGCGCCAGCAGCTTGTTTCTAGCGGGAGACGAGCAGTACTTC
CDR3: CASSLFLAGDEQYF

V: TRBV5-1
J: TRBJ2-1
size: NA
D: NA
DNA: TGCGCCAGCTATCAGGTGTTGAATGAGCAGTTCTTC
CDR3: CASYQVLNEQFF

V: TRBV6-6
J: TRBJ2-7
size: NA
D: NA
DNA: TGTGCCAGCAGTTTTCAGGGGACCGAGCAGTACTTC
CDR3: CASSFQGTEQYF

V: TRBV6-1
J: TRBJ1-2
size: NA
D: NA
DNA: TGTGCCAGCAGTGGGTCGGGAACCCTCGATGGCTACACCTTC
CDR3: CASSGSGTLDGYTF

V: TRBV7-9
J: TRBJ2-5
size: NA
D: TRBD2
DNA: TGTGCCAGCGCCCCCCCACTAGCGGGGGGAAAGACCCAGTACTTC
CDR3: CASAPPLAGGKTQYF

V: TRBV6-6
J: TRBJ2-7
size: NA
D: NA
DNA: TGTGCCAGCAGTTACCTTTCCGGGACTTCCTACGAGCAGTACTTC
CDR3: CASSYLSGTSYEQYF

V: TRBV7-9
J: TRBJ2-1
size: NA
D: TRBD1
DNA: TGTGCCAGCAGCCCTTGGACAGGGCACAATGAGCAGTTCTTC
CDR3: CASSPWTGHNEQFF

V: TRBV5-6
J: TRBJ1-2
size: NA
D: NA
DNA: TGTGCCAGCAGCTTCCAGGGCTATGGCTACACCTTC
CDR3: CASSFQGYGYTF

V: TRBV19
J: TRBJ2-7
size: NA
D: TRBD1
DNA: TGTGCCAGTAGTAGGACAGGCAAGAACTCCTACGAGCAGTACTTC
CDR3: CASSRTGKNSYEQYF

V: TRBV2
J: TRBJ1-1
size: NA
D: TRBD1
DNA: TGTGCCAGCAGTCGGGACAGGGGGAATTTCGCTGAAGCTTTCTTT
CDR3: CASSRDRGNFAEAFF

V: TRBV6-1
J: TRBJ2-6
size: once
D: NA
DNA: TGTGCCAGCAGACCCCTGGCCGAGGCCAACGTCCTGACTTTC
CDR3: CASRPLAEANVLTF

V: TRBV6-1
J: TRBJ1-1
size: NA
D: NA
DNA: TGTGCCAGCACCCGACTCAACACTGAAGCTTTCTTT
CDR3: CASTRLNTEAFF

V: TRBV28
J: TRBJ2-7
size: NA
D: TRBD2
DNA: TGTGCCAGCAGTCCGCGGGAGAGGCGTTACGAGCAGTACTTC
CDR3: CASSPRERRYEQYF

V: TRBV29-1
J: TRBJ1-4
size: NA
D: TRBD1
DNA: TGCAGCGTGGGACAGGGATCAACTAATGAAAAACTGTTTTTT
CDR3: CSVGQGSTNEKLFF

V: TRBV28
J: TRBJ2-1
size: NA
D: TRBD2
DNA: TGTGCCAGCAGTTTACACCAAGCGGGAGGGGATGAGCAGTTCTTC
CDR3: CASSLHQAGGDEQFF

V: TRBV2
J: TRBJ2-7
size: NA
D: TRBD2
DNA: TGTGCCAGCGGCCGGCAGGCCGGACTAGCGGGAGGAGTATTCGAGCAGTACTTC
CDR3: CASGRQAGLAGGVFEQYF

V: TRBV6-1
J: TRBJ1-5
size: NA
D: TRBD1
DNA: TGTGCCAGCGGGGAAGGGCAGGGGGGCAATCAGCCCCAGCATTTT
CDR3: CASGEGQGGNQPQHF

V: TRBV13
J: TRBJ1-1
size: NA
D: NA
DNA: TGTGCCAGCAGCTCAGGGACAGAAGCTTTCTTT
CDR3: CASSSGTEAFF

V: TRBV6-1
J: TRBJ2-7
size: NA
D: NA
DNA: TGTGCCAGCAGTGCGAGGGGGGGAGTAACGGTAGAGCAGTACTTC
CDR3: CASSARGGVTVEQYF

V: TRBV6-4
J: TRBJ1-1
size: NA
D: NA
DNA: TGTGCCAGCAGTGACGGGACGGGCGGGGGTGAAGCTTTCTTT
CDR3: CASSDGTGGGEAFF

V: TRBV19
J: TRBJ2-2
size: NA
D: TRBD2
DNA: TGTGCCAGTATGCCAGCGAGCGGGAGGGACGGCGGGGAGCTGTTTTTT
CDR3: CASMPASGRDGGELFF

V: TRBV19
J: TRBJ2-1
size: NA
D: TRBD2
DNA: TGTGCCAGTAGTAGGCTAGCGGGAGGGAGGGGCAATGAGCAGTTCTTC
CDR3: CASSRLAGGRGNEQFF

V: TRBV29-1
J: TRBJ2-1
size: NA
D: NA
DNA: TGCAGCTCCTACTCCGGGACATGGGAGCAGTTCTTC
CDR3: CSSYSGTWEQFF

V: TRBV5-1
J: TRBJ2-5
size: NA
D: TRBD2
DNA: TGCGCCAGCAGCTTGGTCGGGGGGGCCGGGGAGACCCAGTACTTC
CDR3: CASSLVGGAGETQYF

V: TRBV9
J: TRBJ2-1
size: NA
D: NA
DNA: TGTGCCAGCAGCGTCCGGGAGGAGCAGTTCTTC
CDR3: CASSVREEQFF

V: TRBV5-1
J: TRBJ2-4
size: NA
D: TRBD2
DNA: TGCGCCAGCAGCTTTAACGGGGGGGGCGCGGGGTTTGACATTCAGTACTTC
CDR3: CASSFNGGGAGFDIQYF

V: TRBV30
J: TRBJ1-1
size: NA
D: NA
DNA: TGTGCCTGGAGTGTACTGGAGGGCATGAACACTGAAGCTTTCTTT
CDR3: CAWSVLEGMNTEAFF

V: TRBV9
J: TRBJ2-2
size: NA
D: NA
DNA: TGTGCCAGCAGCGTTAGGCGGGATAGAGACGGGGAGCTGTTTTTT
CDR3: CASSVRRDRDGELFF